This T cell receptor (beta chain) originates from a study of regulatory T cells in long-lasting Graves disease. Time point denoted: newly diagnosed GD, antithyroid drugs for less than 3 months. Generation of the TCR library employed RNA extracted from PBMCs. Diagnosing Graves' disease relied on the American Thyroid Association guidelines. The CDR3 has 15 residues. Trimming pared 6 bases from V and 0 bases from J, leaving 15 bases between. CDR1 is PRHDT and CDR2 is FYEKMQ in the germline V gene (reference sequence). This clonotype was counted at least ten times. Construction of TCR beta libraries relied on iRepertoire HTBI primers and on Arm-PCR targeting CDR3 regions. TCRdb re-called the multiplex PCR reads through MiXCR, storing one row per CDR3 protein. This sample yields approximately 400,000 distinct CDR3 sequences, of which approximately 16% are seen a single time; about 8.2% belongs to the top ten.

These data are also associated with another study on T cells in Graves' hyperthyroidism and ophthalmopathy.

This sequence was found in a woman aged 40 to 50 with Graves disease. Sequencing was performed on peripheral blood mononuclear cells (PBMCs), taken at new diagnosis, from a patient treated with antithyroid drugs. This chain joins TRBV13 and TRBJ2-7, with D maybe TRBD1 (5 bases). CDR3 residues: CASSFTGASSYEQYF. In DNA, the CDR3 is TGTGCCAGCAGTTTCACTGGGGCGAGCTCCTACGAGCAGTACTTC.